The sequence of this T cell receptor beta chain was determined in a study of cytomegalovirus exposure and HLA in healthy donors. At the level of the study: Earlier results showed some 120 million unique TCR beta sequences derived from approximately 180 million T cells. Findings of the study overall: Associated with cytomegalovirus, according to the listing, were 170 or so TCR beta chains. As confirmed in vitro, a few CMV-associated chains were specific for CMV antigens. HLA-A and HLA-B allele assignments for most subjects were reportedly predicted accurately using TCR beta sequences.

Note on this clone: Its antigen is still unknown.

The germline V and J ends were trimmed by 3 bases and 2 bases, with 13 bases remaining between them. The CDR3 extends over 14 amino acids. Per the germline V gene, CDR1 is GTSNPN and CDR2 is SVGIG (reference sequence). Use of 60 Vbeta and 13 Jbeta primers characterized the PCR. Clones were sequenced by immunoSEQ multiplex PCR, and TCRdb holds only the in-frame ones, with some missing. In the table there are approximately 120,000 clones, less than 70% of which are singletons. Sequencing input: PBMCs. This TCR was sampled from an older woman in good health and CMV-seropositive. The chain links TRBV30 to TRBJ1-2; D unclear. CDR3 amino acids: CAWRPLTQNYGYTF. CDR3 sequence (DNA): TGTGCCTGGAGACCCCTAACACAGAACTATGGCTACACCTTC.